A single T cell receptor beta chain is shown here with its context. What it binds is not known. This sample is part of a study of Graves' ophthalmopathy and Graves' hyperthyroidism. Whole-study findings and limits: Ophthalmopathy versus stable hyperthyroidism: 13-signature model gave around 85% sensitivity, less than 82% specificity. Appearing in blood as well were most expanded thyroid clonotypes above 0.001 frequency.

RNA transcripts were the source from which TCR beta CDR3 regions were amplified. Second-round multiplex PCR came after first-round RT-PCR with HTBI primers. A single record per CDR3 protein comes from TCRdb applying MiXCR to the multiplex PCR reads. Found here are fewer than 400,000 distinct CDR3 sequences, around 17% of them singletons; the top ten hold 1.6%. This CDR3 is built from 15 residues. Between the trimmed V and J ends, which lost 6 bases and 4 bases, there was a span of 15 bases. Germline V gives CDR1 MDHEN, CDR2 SYDVKM. The authors diagnosed from clinical symptoms, serum thyroxine, TRAb, thyroid ultrasound and orbital computed tomography.

The rearrangement uses TRBV28 and TRBJ2-2; D gene ambiguous. Material for sequencing was peripheral blood. The TCR was taken from a woman aged 18 to 35 with Graves' ophthalmopathy. CDR3 in DNA: TGTGCCAGCAGCCCAGCTGGCAGAAGCACCGGGGAGCTGTTTTTT. This codes for CASSPAGRSTGELFF.